A single sample is the source of the 23 T cell receptor beta chains below, sequenced in a study of regulatory T cells in long-lasting Graves disease (dated by TCRdb to the early 2020s). The intended sense of this specimen's time point label: newly diagnosed GD, antithyroid drugs for less than 3 months. For both TCR sequencing and RNA sequencing, RNA was extracted from PBMCs using TRIzol. The method was multiplex PCR. Sequencing instrument: Illumina HiSeq 4000. iRepertoire HTBI primers and Arm-PCR amplification of CDR3 regions were used to construct TCR beta libraries. The raw public data were reprocessed by TCRdb itself: fastp quality trimming at Q25, MiXCR clonotype calling, in-frame beta chains only. A single entry per CDR3 protein holds the most common genes and DNA from its merged rows. The sample table records 510,000 or so distinct CDR3 sequences; around 12% of these occur just once. The ten biggest clones cover more than 8% of the sample.

The same sample was also studied in work on T cells in Graves' hyperthyroidism and ophthalmopathy.

Sequenced here: peripheral blood mononuclear cells (PBMCs), sampled at new diagnosis, from a patient treated with antithyroid drugs. The origin of the receptors is a woman aged 30 to 39 with Graves disease. Donor details come from another sample of the same person, matched by shared clones.

This clonotype was counted ten times or more. The rearrangement links TRBV7-9 to TRBJ2-6; a weak D match, TRBD1 (5 bases). Trimming shortened V by 2 bases and J by 1 base, and 9 bases separated the two germline ends. The CDR3 is 16 residues long. The germline gives CDR1 SEHNR, CDR2 FQNEAQ (reference sequence). The CDR3 sequence is CASSLFGASGANVLTF. The CDR3 DNA reads as TGTGCCAGCAGCTTATTTGGGGCTTCTGGGGCCAACGTCCTGACTTTC. Combining the CDR3 with reference TRBV7-9 and TRBJ2-6 gives the whole variable domain DTGVSQNPRHKITKRGQNVTFRCDPISEHNRLYWYRQTLGQGPEFLTYFQNEAQLEKSRLLSDRFSAERPKGSFSTLEIQRTEQGDSAMYLCASSLFGASGANVLTFGAGSRLTVL.

In its sample, this clonotype was seen many times. CDR3 loop: CASRVWHNQPQHF. The CDR3 DNA reads TGTGCCAGCAGGGTTTGGCACAATCAGCCCCAGCATTTT. The chain uses TRBV12-3 or TRBV12-4 and TRBJ1-5, with D unclear. V was cut by 6 bases and J by 3 bases, with 9 bases left in between. This CDR3 has 13 amino acids.

This clonotype was seen many times. The J gene is TRBJ2-3, the V gene TRBV27, with D uncertain. The CDR3 length is 15 residues. Germline values: CDR1 MNHEY, CDR2 SMNVEV (reference sequence). V was clipped by 10 bases and J by 0 bases, with 17 bases between them. The DNA for the CDR3 is TGTGCCACGAGCCTCCAGGACCCTAGCACAGATACGCAGTATTTT. It is translated as CATSLQDPSTDTQYF.

In this sample, this clonotype turned up many times. V usage is TRBV11-2 and J usage is TRBJ1-2; D gene unclear. The V gene's germline CDR1 is SGHAT and CDR2 FQNNGV. Trimming took off 1 base at V and 3 bases at J, with 12 bases between the two ends. The CDR3 length is 15 residues. The CDR3 nucleotides are TGTGCCAGCAGCTTAGCTGGGGTATCAGACTATGGCTACACCTTC. Its protein product is CASSLAGVSDYGYTF.

This clonotype has at least ten counts. This chain uses TRBV29-1 with TRBJ1-1; D is ambiguous. V lost 6 bases and J lost 2, with 10 bases in between. This CDR3 comprises 12 residues. Germline loops: CDR1 SQVTM, CDR2 ANQGSEA. The CDR3 coding sequence is TGCAGCGTATGGGCAGCAAACACTGAAGCTTTCTTT. This codes for CSVWAANTEAFF. The complete variable domain, with remaining parts taken from reference TRBV29-1 and TRBJ1-1, reads SAVISQKPSRDICQRGTSLTIQCQVDSQVTMMFWYRQQPGQSLTLIATANQGSEATYESGFVIDKFPISRPNLTFSTLTVSNMSPEDSSIYLCSVWAANTEAFFGQGTRLTVV.

About this clonotype itself: The missing conserved phenylalanine or tryptophan at the end of this CDR3 makes a read error likely. The chain recombines TRBV9 with TRBJ2-1; 9 bases match TRBD2. The CDR3 runs 16 residues. V lost 4 bases to trimming and J lost 7 bases; unmatched junction nucleotides: 12. Germline assignment: CDR1 SGDLS and CDR2 YYNGEE. In DNA, the CDR3 is TGTGCCAGCAGCCCCCTCGCGGGAGGGCCGGGGAATGAGCAGTTCTGC. Protein product: CASSPLAGGPGNEQFC.

In this sample, this clonotype turned up many times. Here the CDR3 reads CASSLEQFF. CDR3 DNA sequence: TGTGCCAGCAGCTTGGAGCAGTTCTTC. This rearrangement joins TRBV5-8 to TRBJ2-1; D is undetermined. Germline CDR1 reads SGHTS; CDR2 reads YDEGEE. Trimming pared 0 bases from V and 11 bases from J, leaving 0 bases between. The CDR3 sequence is 9 residues long.

In this sample, this clonotype turned up many times. The chain carries TRBV2 and TRBJ2-7, with TRBD2 matching over 7 bases. Per germline, CDR1 SNHLY and CDR2 FYNNEI. V lost 3 bases, J lost 3 bases, and 8 bases stayed unmatched. The CDR3 contains 15 residues. The CDR3 is CASSDRPSGYYEQYF. CDR3 DNA sequence: TGTGCCAGCAGTGATCGGCCTAGCGGTTACTACGAGCAGTACTTC.

This clonotype has a handful of counts. The chain uses TRBV10-2 and TRBJ2-4; D gene unclear. The length of the CDR3 is 10 residues. V was cut by 3 bases and J by 9 bases, with 3 bases left in between. The germline V gene has CDR1 WSHSY and CDR2 SAAADI. Here the CDR3 DNA reads TGCGCCAGCAGTGACGGCATTCAGTACTTC. This gives the protein CASSDGIQYF.

In this sample, this clonotype turned up many times. The CDR3 DNA follows: TGTGCCAGCAGCTTAGACCCGGGCCCACGCTTGAATACAGATACGCAGTATTTT. Translated, it gives CASSLDPGPRLNTDTQYF. The chain employs TRBV11-2 and TRBJ2-3; the D is unclear. Germline values: CDR1 SGHAT, CDR2 FQNNGV. CDR3 length: 18 amino acids. Deletions cut 0 bases from V and 3 bases from J, with 19 bases between.

The chain recombines TRBV27 with TRBJ2-1, with 15 bases fitting TRBD2. V dropped 3 bases and J dropped 7; count of bases not matched to a gene: 7. The germline V gene encodes CDR1 MNHEY and CDR2 SMNVEV (reference sequence). The CDR3 is 17 amino acids. The CDR3 nucleotides read TGTGCCAGCAGTTTCGGACTAGCGGGAGGGCCAAGGAATGAGCAGTTCTTC. This encodes CASSFGLAGGPRNEQFF.

To note about this clonotype: A far larger clone lies a single base away; this is likely a read error. This sequence joins TRBV20-1 and TRBJ2-7, with D possibly being TRBD2 (6 bases). CDR1 and CDR2 from the germline V gene are DFQATT and SNEGSKA (reference sequence). The V end lost 0 bases, the J end lost 7 bases, and 16 bases lay between the germline ends. CDR3 length: 14 amino acids. The CDR3 coding sequence is TGCAGTGCTAGAGAGGCGGGATCCTACAATGAGCAGTACTTC. Translating it yields CSAREAGSYNEQYF.

Ten or more counts support this clonotype. The J gene is TRBJ1-1, the V gene TRBV5-1, with D uncertain. The CDR3 loop spans 13 amino acids. The germline gives CDR1 SGHRS, CDR2 YFSETQ. Trimming cost V 4 bases and J 0 bases, with 7 bases left between them. The CDR3 sequence is CASSVQMNTEAFF. The CDR3 region has the DNA TGCGCCAGCAGCGTACAGATGAACACTGAAGCTTTCTTT.

This rearrangement joins TRBV19 to TRBJ1-1; weak D call: TRBD1 (5 bases). The CDR3 has 13 residues. V lost 7 bases to trimming and J lost 6 bases, with 15 bases between them. Germline-derived CDR1 and CDR2 are LNHDA and SQIVND (reference sequence). This CDR3 reads CASTQVLYSEAFF. The CDR3 DNA reads as TGTGCCAGTACACAGGTTTTATACTCTGAAGCTTTCTTT.

This clonotype occurred many times. This chain joins TRBV28 and TRBJ2-3; D perhaps matches TRBD2 (6 bases). CDR3 length: 15 residues. Trimming pared 6 bases from V and 3 bases from J, leaving 16 bases between. Germline V gene sequence: CDR1 MDHEN, CDR2 SYDVKM. The CDR3 loop reads CASRGQPGETDTQYF. CDR3 sequence (DNA): TGTGCCAGCAGGGGCCAACCGGGGGAAACAGATACGCAGTATTTT. Based on the CDR3 plus reference TRBV28 and TRBJ2-3, the full variable domain is DVKVTQSSRYLVKRTGEKVFLECVQDMDHENMFWYRQDPGLGLRLIYFSYDVKMKEKGDIPEGYSVSREKKERFSLILESASTNQTSMYLCASRGQPGETDTQYFGPGTRLTVL.

This clonotype was seen at least ten times. Germline and junction disagree at one end, which may indicate a read error. The chain combines TRBV7-9 with TRBJ2-4; possibly TRBD1 or TRBD2 for D (5 bases each). The CDR3 loop spans 13 amino acids. Germline assignment: CDR1 SEHNR and CDR2 FQNEAQ (reference sequence). CDR3 amino acids: CASSLAGTPSLLF. DNA of the CDR3: TGTGCCAGCAGCTTAGCTGGGACCCCGAGCCTACTGTTC.

This clonotype was detected a few times. J is TRBJ2-7 and V is TRBV7-9; D remains unclear. The CDR3 sequence is 13 residues long. Per germline, CDR1 SEHNR and CDR2 FQNEAQ (reference sequence). V was clipped by 3 bases and J by 6 bases, with 12 bases between them. The CDR3 loop reads CASSFSLLSEQYF. CDR3 coding DNA: TGTGCCAGCAGCTTTTCTCTACTCTCCGAGCAGTACTTC.

The rearrangement joins TRBV28 to TRBJ2-7; D is unresolved. Germline loops: CDR1 MDHEN, CDR2 SYDVKM. Deletions cut 2 bases from V and 7 bases from J, with 12 bases between. The length of the CDR3 is 13 residues. This CDR3 is CASSLTVLREQYF. In nucleotides, the CDR3 is TGTGCCAGCAGTTTAACAGTCCTACGGGAGCAGTACTTC.

This clonotype was counted only a few times. This chain uses TRBV6-1 with TRBJ1-6, with D perhaps matching TRBD1 (6 bases). The CDR3 contains 16 residues. The germline V gene has CDR1 MNHNS and CDR2 SASEGT. V lost 1 base to trimming and J lost 5 bases, with 12 bases between them. Here the CDR3 DNA reads TGTGCCAGCAGTGAAGGGACGGGACACCATAATTCACCCCTCCACTTT. Residues: CASSEGTGHHNSPLHF.

This clonotype came up many times. V gene TRBV10-3 combines with J gene TRBJ2-7, with TRBD1 matching over 12 bases. With V trimmed by 6 bases and J by 6 bases, 6 bases remained unmatched. The CDR3 contains 14 residues. Looked up from germline, CDR1 is ENHRY and CDR2 is SYGVKD. CDR3 nucleotides: TGTGCCATCAGGGGGGACAGGGGGCATCCCGAGCAGTACTTC. It is translated as CAIRGDRGHPEQYF.

The chain combines TRBV20-1 with TRBJ1-3; a possible D gene is TRBD1 (6 bases). The CDR3 runs to 14 residues. Germline V gene sequence: CDR1 DFQATT, CDR2 SNEGSKA (reference sequence). V was shortened by 4 bases and J by 4 bases, with 14 bases between the two germline ends. CDR3 sequence: CSANTGTTGNTIYF. CDR3 in DNA: TGCAGTGCTAATACCGGGACAACAGGAAACACCATATATTTT.

The sample holds a few counts of this clonotype. The chain uses TRBV3-1 and TRBJ2-7; the match to TRBD2 covers 9 bases. The CDR3 runs 13 residues. The J segment lost 5 bases and the V segment lost 4 bases, leaving 3 bases of the junction unmatched. The germline CDR1 and CDR2 sequences are LGHDT and YNNKEL (reference sequence). The CDR3 nucleotides read TGTGCCAGCAGCCTAGCGGGAGTTAACGAGCAGTACTTC. Translation gives CASSLAGVNEQYF.

This clonotype was found a few times. V is TRBV6-2 or TRBV6-3 and J is TRBJ1-5; maybe TRBD1 (5 bases). Trimming pared 8 bases from V and 0 bases from J, leaving 14 bases between. This CDR3 has 15 residues. Germline loops: CDR1 MNHEY, CDR2 SVGEGT. The CDR3 nucleotides read TGTGCCAGCGTCGGGGGGTCCTCTAGCAATCAGCCCCAGCATTTT. The encoded protein is CASVGGSSSNQPQHF.